A single sample is the source of the 4 T cell receptor beta chains below, sequenced in a study of blood T cell repertoires in COVID-19. Measured with immunoSEQ multiplex PCR; TCRdb has only the in-frame clones, and not every one. This table holds 180,000 or so clones, roughly 89% found once. The sample taken for sequencing was peripheral blood. All receptors derive from a man aged 18 to 29 with active or convalescent COVID-19.

The rearrangement links TRBV7-3 to TRBJ2-2, with 9 bases fitting TRBD1. This CDR3 contains 16 residues. CDR1 and CDR2 from the germline V gene are SGHTA and FQGTGA. J gave up 7 bases and V 4 bases, and 10 bases lay outside the gene matches. As DNA, the CDR3 is TGTGCCAGCAGCTCCGGGACAGGGAACTCATTCGGGGAGCTGTTTTTT. Amino acids: CASSSGTGNSFGELFF.

V and J are TRBV4-2 and TRBJ2-7, with 9 bases aligning to TRBD1. The germline CDR1 and CDR2 sequences are LGHNA and YNFKEQ. Losses at the gene ends were 4 bases for V and 3 bases for J; bases not matched to a gene: 10. The CDR3 extends over 16 amino acids. The CDR3 sequence: CASSPGIGTGYYEQYV. The CDR3 DNA is TGTGCCAGCAGCCCGGGAATCGGGACAGGGTACTACGAGCAGTACGTC.

The chain is built from TRBV6-5 and TRBJ1-4; D remains unclear. Trimming pared 0 bases from V and 10 bases from J, leaving 6 bases between. The length of the CDR3 is 12 residues. Germline V gives CDR1 MNHEY, CDR2 SVGAGI. The CDR3 here is CASSYSRGKLFF. The CDR3 region has the DNA TGTGCCAGCAGTTACTCGCGAGGAAAACTGTTTTTT.

CDR3 loop: CASSQGSVGGGNYGYTF. Written as DNA, the CDR3 is TGCGCCAGCAGCCAAGGATCGGTAGGGGGCGGAAACTATGGCTACACCTTC. The V and J genes are TRBV4-1 and TRBJ1-2, with 7 bases that match TRBD1. The V segment lost 1 base and the J segment 2 bases; nucleotides outside the gene matches: 10. CDR3 length: 17 amino acids. Germline V CDR1 and CDR2: MGHRA, YSYEKL.